The 19 T cell receptor beta chains presented below share a single source sample, sequenced in a study of metastatic and nonmetastatic thyroid tumors. With MiXCR, TCRdb reprocessed the PCR reads. Among roughly 27,000 clones listed, over 20% were seen once. Among the patients, none had received any treatment before thyroid surgery. Material: blood. Receptor source: a female donor with papillary thyroid cancer or a benign thyroid nodule (not recorded which). Some clones in this sample may be carry-over from other donors' samples.

This clone was observed a handful of times. CDR3 residues: CASVKDWNTEAFF. The CDR3 bases are TGTGCCAGCGTCAAGGATTGGAACACTGAAGCTTTCTTT. The chain recombines TRBV2 with TRBJ1-1; D call uncertain. The CDR3 sequence is 13 residues long. The germline gives CDR1 SNHLY, CDR2 FYNNEI. V was pared by 8 bases and J by 1 base, with 11 bases between.

This chain uses TRBV11-1 with TRBJ2-5; possibly TRBD1 or TRBD2 for D (5 bases each). Trimming cost V 1 base and J 4 bases, with 10 bases left between them. Germline CDR1 and CDR2: SGHAT and FQDESV (reference sequence). The CDR3 is made up of 14 amino acids. The CDR3 protein is CASSLGGNRETQYF. The CDR3 DNA is TGTGCCAGCAGCTTAGGGGGGAATCGAGAGACCCAGTACTTC.

This clone was counted only a few times. The J gene is TRBJ2-7, the V gene TRBV6-1; maybe TRBD2 (5 bases). Trimming cost V 2 bases and J 6 bases, with 17 bases left between them. Germline loops: CDR1 MNHNS, CDR2 SASEGT. This CDR3 region has 15 residues. The CDR3 region is CASSERDPRGPEQYF. The CDR3 DNA sequence: TGTGCCAGCAGTGAACGGGATCCTAGAGGCCCCGAGCAGTACTTC.

This clone was observed many times. Here the CDR3 DNA reads TGTGCCAGCAGCTTTGGGGGCCGAAACACTGAAGCTTTCTTT. It specifies CASSFGGRNTEAFF. The chain joins TRBV11-2 to TRBJ1-1, with a tentative D call TRBD1 (6 bases). V was pared by 3 bases and J by 2 bases, with 10 bases between. Germline CDR1 and CDR2: SGHAT and FQNNGV. CDR3 length: 14 amino acids.

The V call is TRBV11-1, the J call TRBJ2-7, with 7 bases lining up with TRBD2. The CDR3 sequence is 17 residues long. V lost 3 bases and J lost 5; bases outside the gene matches: 16. Germline V gene lookup returns CDR1 SGHAT and CDR2 FQDESV (reference sequence). The CDR3 here is CASSFPGWSGGGDEQYF. Here the CDR3 DNA reads TGTGCCAGCAGCTTCCCGGGGTGGTCGGGAGGAGGCGACGAGCAGTACTTC.

Worth noting for this clone: A clone one base away is much larger, so this may be a read error. Additional DNA sequences in this sample encode the identical CDR3. V usage is TRBV29-1 and J usage is TRBJ2-3; TRBD2 matches at 7 bases. Germline trimming cut 5 bases from V and 3 bases from J; bases unmatched to any gene: 8. Germline CDR1 is SQVTM and CDR2 is ANQGSEA. There are 14 residues in the CDR3. The CDR3 coding sequence is TGCAGCGTTCTCGCGGGGGTGGTTACAGATACGCAGTATTTT. It is translated as CSVLAGVVTDTQYF.

This clone has a count of ten or more. J is TRBJ2-1 and V is TRBV6-1; 8 nucleotides agree with TRBD2. The germline V gene encodes CDR1 MNHNS and CDR2 SASEGT. V shed 6 bases, J shed 4 bases, and the junction held 11 bases outside the gene matches. This CDR3 spans 16 amino acids. The CDR3 coding sequence is TGTGCCAGCAGGCCGAGTAGCGGGGAGCGGTACAATGAGCAGTTCTTC. This encodes CASRPSSGERYNEQFF.

This clone was detected ten times or more. The rearrangement uses TRBV5-1 and TRBJ2-1; D remains ambiguous. Germline V lookup: CDR1 SGHRS, CDR2 YFSETQ. Trimming removed 1 base from V and 0 bases from J, with 2 bases in between. This CDR3 region has 13 residues. CDR3: CASSLNSYNEQFF. In DNA form, the CDR3 reads TGCGCCAGCAGCTTGAACTCCTACAATGAGCAGTTCTTC.

This clone was seen ten or more times. The chain uses TRBV29-1 and TRBJ2-7; tentatively, D is TRBD2 (6 bases). Germline V gene lookup returns CDR1 SQVTM and CDR2 ANQGSEA. The CDR3 contains 13 residues. V lost 7 bases to trimming and J lost 0 bases, with 13 bases between them. The CDR3 DNA sequence: TGCAGCGCATATAGCGGAAACTCCTACGAGCAGTACTTC. The encoded protein is CSAYSGNSYEQYF.

The chain links TRBV11-2 to TRBJ2-7; maybe TRBD2 (5 bases). Per germline, CDR1 SGHAT and CDR2 FQNNGV. This CDR3 is 12 amino acids long. The ends were cut back, 5 bases at V and 2 bases at J, with 7 bases in the middle. The CDR3 DNA sequence: TGTGCCAGCAGCGGAGGTCCCTACGAGCAGTACTTC. It codes for CASSGGPYEQYF.

The chain uses TRBV20-1 and TRBJ2-6; the D gene is possibly TRBD2 (5 bases). The CDR3 spans 13 residues. The V gene's germline CDR1 is DFQATT and CDR2 SNEGSKA (reference sequence). Trimming took off 6 bases at V and 5 bases at J, with 11 bases between the two ends. The CDR3 loop reads CSARTQWANVLTF. The CDR3 coding sequence is TGCAGTGCAAGGACTCAGTGGGCCAACGTCCTGACTTTC.

By share of the sample, this clone is medium-sized. The chain joins TRBV28 to TRBJ2-1, with D perhaps TRBD1 or TRBD2 (5 bases each). V lost 6 bases to trimming and J lost 12 bases, with 15 bases between them. The CDR3 is made up of 12 amino acids. Germline V gene sequence: CDR1 MDHEN, CDR2 SYDVKM. This CDR3 is CASSESGSGQFF. In DNA, the CDR3 is TGTGCCAGCAGCGAATCAGGGAGTGGGCAGTTCTTC.

The gene calls are TRBV11-1 and TRBJ2-5; a possible D gene is TRBD2 (6 bases). The CDR3 contains 19 residues. The germline V and J ends were trimmed by 8 bases and 7 bases, with 35 bases remaining between them. Germline CDR1 and CDR2: SGHAT and FQDESV (reference sequence). CDR3 protein: CASHSTGDGVKTRSWTQYF. In DNA form, the CDR3 reads TGTGCCAGCCATTCTACGGGGGATGGTGTTAAAACTCGGTCTTGGACCCAGTACTTC.

As regards this clone: At one boundary the junction diverges from the germline segment, which might be a read error. The chain links TRBV9 to TRBJ2-6; D call uncertain. CDR1 is SGDLS and CDR2 is YYNGEE in the germline V gene. CDR3 length: 15 residues. This CDR3 is CASSVEPSWANVLTF. CDR3 coding DNA: TGTGCCAGCAGCGTGGAGCCCTCTTGGGCCAACGTCCTGACTTTC.

V gene TRBV6-5 combines with J gene TRBJ2-1; 9 positions match TRBD1. The CDR3 has 17 residues. V was clipped by 0 bases and J by 7 bases; unmatched bases: 10. The germline CDR1 and CDR2 sequences are MNHEY and SVGAGI. The CDR3 region is CASSYSLSRQGGNEQFF. The CDR3 DNA sequence: TGTGCCAGCAGTTACTCCTTGTCGCGACAGGGGGGTAATGAGCAGTTCTTC.

This clone was observed many times. The missing conserved phenylalanine or tryptophan at the end of this CDR3 makes a read error likely. V and J are TRBV7-9 and TRBJ1-2, with D unresolved. Trimming took 4 bases from V and 0 from J, leaving 6 bases between them. Germline assignment: CDR1 SEHNR and CDR2 FQNEAQ (reference sequence). This CDR3 contains 13 residues. CDR3 nucleotides: TGTGCCAGCAGCTCCTCAGCTAACTATGGCTACACCCTC. Amino acid sequence: CASSSSANYGYTL.

The chain employs TRBV20-1 and TRBJ2-2; the D gene is possibly TRBD2 (6 bases). Trimming pared 5 bases from V and 5 bases from J, leaving 9 bases between. The germline CDR1 and CDR2 sequences are DFQATT and SNEGSKA (reference sequence). There are 12 residues in the CDR3. DNA for the CDR3: TGCAGTGCTGCCGGACTAACCGGGGAGCTGTTTTTT. This encodes CSAAGLTGELFF.

This clone was seen at least ten times. The chain links TRBV9 to TRBJ2-7; D unresolved. Trimming cost V 0 bases and J 0 bases, with 10 bases left between them. Germline loops: CDR1 SGDLS, CDR2 YYNGEE. The CDR3 has 15 amino acids. The CDR3 DNA follows: TGTGCCAGCAGCGTAGGCTGGGCCAGCTCCTACGAGCAGTACTTC. Translation gives CASSVGWASSYEQYF.

In this sample, this clone turned up many times. The chain recombines TRBV7-9 with TRBJ2-3; 9 nucleotides align to TRBD2. The germline CDR1 and CDR2 sequences are SEHNR and FQNEAQ (reference sequence). After removal of 2 bases from V and 2 bases from J, the junction contained 2 bases not matched to a gene. This CDR3 has 15 residues. CDR3 sequence reads: CASSLRLADTDTQYF. The CDR3 nucleotides read TGTGCCAGCAGCTTACGACTAGCGGACACAGATACGCAGTATTTT.